Detailed here is one TCR beta chain. No DNA is given; TCRdb re-called the 5' RACE reads and lists each CDR3 protein once. The sample features hundreds of thousands of distinct CDR3 sequences, with about 2.3% in its top ten. This specimen comes from a study of monozygotic twins with inflammatory bowel disease. The CDR3 totals 14 residues. CDR1 is KGHSH and CDR2 is LQKENI in the germline V gene. Sequencing was carried out using blood. This chain uses TRBV18 with TRBJ2-4. This receptor was identified in a human donor with ulcerative colitis or Crohn's disease, or a healthy co-twin of an affected twin (not recorded which). The CDR3 sequence: CASSHGQEQNIQYF.